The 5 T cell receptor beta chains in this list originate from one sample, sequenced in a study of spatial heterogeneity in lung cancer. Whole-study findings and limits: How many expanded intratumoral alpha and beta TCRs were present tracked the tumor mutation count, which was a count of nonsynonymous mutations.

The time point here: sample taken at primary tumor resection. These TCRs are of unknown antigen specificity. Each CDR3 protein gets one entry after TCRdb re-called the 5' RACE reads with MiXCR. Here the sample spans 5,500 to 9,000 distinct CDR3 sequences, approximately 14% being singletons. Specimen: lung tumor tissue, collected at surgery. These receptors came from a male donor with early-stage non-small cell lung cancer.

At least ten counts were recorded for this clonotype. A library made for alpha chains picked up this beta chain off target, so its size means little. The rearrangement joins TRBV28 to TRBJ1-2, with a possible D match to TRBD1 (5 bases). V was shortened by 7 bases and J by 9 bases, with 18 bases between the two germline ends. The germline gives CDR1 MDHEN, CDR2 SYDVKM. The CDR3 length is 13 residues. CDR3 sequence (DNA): TGTGCCAGCAAATGGGGCTACCATGACCGCTACACCTTC. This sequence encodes CASKWGYHDRYTF.

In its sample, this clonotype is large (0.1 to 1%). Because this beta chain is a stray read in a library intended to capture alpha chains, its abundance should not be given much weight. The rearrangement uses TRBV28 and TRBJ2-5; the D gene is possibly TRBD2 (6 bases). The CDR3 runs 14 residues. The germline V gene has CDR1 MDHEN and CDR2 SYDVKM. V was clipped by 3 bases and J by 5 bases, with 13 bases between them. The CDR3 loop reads CASSFRDGSETQYF. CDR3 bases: TGTGCCAGCAGTTTCCGCGACGGGAGTGAGACCCAGTACTTC.

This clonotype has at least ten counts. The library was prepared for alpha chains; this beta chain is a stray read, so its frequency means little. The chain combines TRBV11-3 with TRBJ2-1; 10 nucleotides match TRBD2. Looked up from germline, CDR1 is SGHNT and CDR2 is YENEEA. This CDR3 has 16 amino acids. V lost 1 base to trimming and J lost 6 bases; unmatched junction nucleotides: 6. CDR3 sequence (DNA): TGTGCCAGCAGCTTAGGCACTAGCGGGGTATTCAATGAGCAGTTCTTC. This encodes CASSLGTSGVFNEQFF. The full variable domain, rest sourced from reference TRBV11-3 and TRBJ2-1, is EAGVVQSPRYKIIEKKQPVAFWCNPISGHNTLYWYLQNLGQGPELLIRYENEEAVDDSQLPKDRFSAERLKGVDSTLKIQPAELGDSAVYLCASSLGTSGVFNEQFFGPGTRLTVL.

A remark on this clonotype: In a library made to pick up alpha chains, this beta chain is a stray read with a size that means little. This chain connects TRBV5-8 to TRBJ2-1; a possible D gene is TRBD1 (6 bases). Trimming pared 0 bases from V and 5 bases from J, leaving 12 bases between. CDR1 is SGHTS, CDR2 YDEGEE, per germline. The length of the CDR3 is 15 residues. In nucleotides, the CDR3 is TGTGCCAGCAGCTTGGGACAGGTCGTACACAATGAGCAGTTCTTC. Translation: CASSLGQVVHNEQFF.

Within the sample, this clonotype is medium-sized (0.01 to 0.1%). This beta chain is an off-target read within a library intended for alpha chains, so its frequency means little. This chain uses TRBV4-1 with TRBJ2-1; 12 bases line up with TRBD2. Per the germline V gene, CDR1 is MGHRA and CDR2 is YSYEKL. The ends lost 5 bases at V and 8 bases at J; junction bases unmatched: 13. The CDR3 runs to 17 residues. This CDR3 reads CASSYTRRLAGGDEQFF. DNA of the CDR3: TGCGCCAGCAGCTACACTCGGCGGCTAGCGGGGGGGGATGAGCAGTTCTTC.